In this sample, the clone carrying this T cell receptor (beta chain) turned up once. Germline CDR1 reads SQVTM; CDR2 reads ANQGSEA. The CDR3 is made up of 17 amino acids. V was clipped by 8 bases and J by 0 bases; unmatched bases: 8. Libraries were prepared by immunoSEQ multiplex PCR; TCRdb keeps only in-frame clonotypes and omits some of them. In the table there are 150,000 to 180,000 clones, roughly 83% of which are singletons. The data stem from a study of blood T cell repertoires in COVID-19. For the study at large: Sample material is recorded as cDNA or gDNA derived from T cells, B-cell-depleted T cells, or PBMCs.

The specimen sequenced was peripheral blood. The TCR was taken from a woman aged 60-70 years with acute or convalescent COVID-19. The chain carries TRBV29-1 and TRBJ2-3; 16 nucleotides line up with TRBD2. Here the CDR3 DNA reads TGCAGCACCTCCGGGACTAGCGGGGGGGGGAGCACAGATACGCAGTATTTT. This encodes CSTSGTSGGGSTDTQYF.